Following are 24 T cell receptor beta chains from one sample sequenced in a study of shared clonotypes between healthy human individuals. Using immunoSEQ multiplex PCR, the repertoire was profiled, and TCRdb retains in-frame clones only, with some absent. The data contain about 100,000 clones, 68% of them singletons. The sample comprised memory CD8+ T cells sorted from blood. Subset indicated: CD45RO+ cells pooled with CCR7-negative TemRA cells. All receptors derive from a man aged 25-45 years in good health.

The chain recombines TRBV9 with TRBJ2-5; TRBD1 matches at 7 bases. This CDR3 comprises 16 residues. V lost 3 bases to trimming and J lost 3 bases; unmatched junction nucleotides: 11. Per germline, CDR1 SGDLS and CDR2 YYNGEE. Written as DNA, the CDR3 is TGTGCCAGCAGCGCCCACCGTGGGACAGAAAAAGAGACCCAGTACTTC. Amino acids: CASSAHRGTEKETQYF.

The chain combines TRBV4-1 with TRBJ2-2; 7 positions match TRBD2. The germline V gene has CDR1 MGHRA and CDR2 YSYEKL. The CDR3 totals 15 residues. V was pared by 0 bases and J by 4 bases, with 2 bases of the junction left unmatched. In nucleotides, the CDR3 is TGCGCCAGCAGCCAAGAAGCGGGACTCACCGGGGAGCTGTTTTTT. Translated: CASSQEAGLTGELFF.

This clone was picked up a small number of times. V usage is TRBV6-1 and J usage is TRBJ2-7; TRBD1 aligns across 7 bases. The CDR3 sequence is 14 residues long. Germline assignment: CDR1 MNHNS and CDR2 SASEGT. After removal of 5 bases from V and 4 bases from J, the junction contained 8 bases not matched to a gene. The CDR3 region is CASSPTGALYEQYF. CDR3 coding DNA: TGTGCCAGCAGTCCTACAGGGGCGCTTTACGAGCAGTACTTC.

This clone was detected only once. The CDR3 DNA reads as TGTGCCAGCAGCCCCGCTTCCTACGGAAACACCATATATTTT. Protein: CASSPASYGNTIYF. The V call is TRBV25-1, the J call TRBJ1-3, with D uncertain. The CDR3 loop spans 14 amino acids. V gave up 6 bases and J gave up 4 bases, with 13 bases separating them. Germline loops: CDR1 MGHDK, CDR2 SYGVNS.

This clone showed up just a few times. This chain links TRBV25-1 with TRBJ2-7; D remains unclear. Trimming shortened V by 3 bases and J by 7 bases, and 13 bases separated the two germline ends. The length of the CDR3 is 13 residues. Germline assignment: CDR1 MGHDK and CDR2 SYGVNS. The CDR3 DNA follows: TGTGCCAGCAGTGACGACCCCCCCGGGGAGCAGTACTTC. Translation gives CASSDDPPGEQYF.

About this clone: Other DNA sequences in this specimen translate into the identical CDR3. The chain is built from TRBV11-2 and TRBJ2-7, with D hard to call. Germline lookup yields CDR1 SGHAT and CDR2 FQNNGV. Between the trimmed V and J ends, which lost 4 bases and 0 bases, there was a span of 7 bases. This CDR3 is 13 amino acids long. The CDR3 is CASSSRSSYEQYF. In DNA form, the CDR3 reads TGTGCCAGCAGCTCGCGGAGCTCCTACGAGCAGTACTTC. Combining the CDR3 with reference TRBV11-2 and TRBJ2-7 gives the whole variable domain EAGVAQSPRYKIIEKRQSVAFWCNPISGHATLYWYQQILGQGPKLLIQFQNNGVVDDSQLPKDRFSAERLKGVDSTLKIQPAKLEDSAVYLCASSSRSSYEQYFGPGTRLTVT.

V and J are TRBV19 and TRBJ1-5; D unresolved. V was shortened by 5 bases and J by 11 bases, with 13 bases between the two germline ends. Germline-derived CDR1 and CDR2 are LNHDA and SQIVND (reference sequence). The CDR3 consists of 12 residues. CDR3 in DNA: TGTGCCAGTAGTCCGCGTGACGTTGCCCAGCATTTT. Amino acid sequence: CASSPRDVAQHF.

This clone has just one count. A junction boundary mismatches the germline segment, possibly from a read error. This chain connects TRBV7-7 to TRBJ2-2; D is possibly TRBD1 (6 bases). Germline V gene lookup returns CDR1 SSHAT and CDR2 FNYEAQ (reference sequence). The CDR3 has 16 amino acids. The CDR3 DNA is TGTGCTAGCAGCTTAAGTTCAGGGGCGAACACCGGGGAGCTGTTTTTT. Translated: CASSLSSGANTGELFF.

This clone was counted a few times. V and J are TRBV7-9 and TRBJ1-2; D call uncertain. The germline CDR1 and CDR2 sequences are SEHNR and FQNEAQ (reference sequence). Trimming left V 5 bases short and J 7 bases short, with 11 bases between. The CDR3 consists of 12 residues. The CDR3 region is CASSQYQTGYTF. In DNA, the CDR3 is TGTGCCAGCAGCCAATACCAAACTGGCTACACCTTC.

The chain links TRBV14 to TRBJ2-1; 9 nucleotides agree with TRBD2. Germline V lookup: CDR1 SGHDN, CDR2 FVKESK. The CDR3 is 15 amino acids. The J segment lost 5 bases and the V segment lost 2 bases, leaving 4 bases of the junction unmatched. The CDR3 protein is CASSQLTSGNNEQFF. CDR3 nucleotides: TGTGCCAGCAGCCAATTGACTAGCGGAAACAATGAGCAGTTCTTC.

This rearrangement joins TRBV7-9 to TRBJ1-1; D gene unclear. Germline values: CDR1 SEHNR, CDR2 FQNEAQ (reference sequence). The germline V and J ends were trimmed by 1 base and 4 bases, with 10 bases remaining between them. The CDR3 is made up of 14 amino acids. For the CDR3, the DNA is TGTGCCAGCAGCTTAGAACGGGCGCGCACTGAAGCTTTCTTT. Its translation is CASSLERARTEAFF.

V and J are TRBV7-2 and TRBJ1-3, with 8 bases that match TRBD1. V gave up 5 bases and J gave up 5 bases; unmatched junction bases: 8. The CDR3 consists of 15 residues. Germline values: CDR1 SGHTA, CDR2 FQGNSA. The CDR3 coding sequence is TGTGCCAGCAGCACAAATGGACAGGGCCGAAACACCATATATTTT. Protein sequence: CASSTNGQGRNTIYF. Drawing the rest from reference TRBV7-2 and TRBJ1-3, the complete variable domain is GAGVSQSPSNKVTEKGKDVELRCDPISGHTALYWYRQSLGQGLEFLIYFQGNSAPDKSGLPSDRFSAERTGGSVSTLTIQRTQQEDSAVYLCASSTNGQGRNTIYFGEGSWLTVV.

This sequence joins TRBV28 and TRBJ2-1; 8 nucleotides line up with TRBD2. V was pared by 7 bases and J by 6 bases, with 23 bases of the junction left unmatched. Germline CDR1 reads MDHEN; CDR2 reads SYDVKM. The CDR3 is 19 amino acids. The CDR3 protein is CASILSKGSASSGSNEQFF. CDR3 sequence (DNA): TGTGCCAGCATCCTCTCCAAGGGGTCCGCCTCCAGCGGGAGCAATGAGCAGTTCTTC.

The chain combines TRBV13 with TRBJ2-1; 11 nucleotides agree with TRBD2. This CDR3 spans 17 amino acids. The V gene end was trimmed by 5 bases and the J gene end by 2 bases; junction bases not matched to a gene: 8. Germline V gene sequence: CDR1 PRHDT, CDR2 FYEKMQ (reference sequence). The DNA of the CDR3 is TGTGCCAGCAGCCCCTATAGCGGGAGGGTTACCTACAATGAGCAGTTCTTC. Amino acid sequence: CASSPYSGRVTYNEQFF.

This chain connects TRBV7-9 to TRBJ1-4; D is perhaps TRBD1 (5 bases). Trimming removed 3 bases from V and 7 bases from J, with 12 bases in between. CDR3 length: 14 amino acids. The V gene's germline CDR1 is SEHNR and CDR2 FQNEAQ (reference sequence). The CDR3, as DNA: TGTGCCAGCAGCTTTGACCCGAGGGGTGAAAAACTGTTTTTT. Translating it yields CASSFDPRGEKLFF.

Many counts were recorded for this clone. CDR3 loop: CASRDVAYEQYF. For the CDR3, the DNA is TGTGCCAGCCGGGACGTCGCCTACGAGCAGTACTTC. This chain links TRBV6-6 with TRBJ2-7; D is tentatively TRBD1 or TRBD2 (5 bases each). V was cut by 8 bases and J by 2 bases, with 10 bases left in between. The CDR3 has 12 amino acids. The germline V gene encodes CDR1 MNHNY and CDR2 SVGAGI (reference sequence).

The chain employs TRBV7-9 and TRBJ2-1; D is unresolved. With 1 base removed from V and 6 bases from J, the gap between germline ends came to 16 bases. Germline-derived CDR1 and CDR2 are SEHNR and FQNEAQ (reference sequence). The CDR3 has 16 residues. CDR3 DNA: TGTGCCAGCAGCTTAGTAGGCCACCTCAAAGGCAATGAGCAGTTCTTC. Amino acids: CASSLVGHLKGNEQFF.

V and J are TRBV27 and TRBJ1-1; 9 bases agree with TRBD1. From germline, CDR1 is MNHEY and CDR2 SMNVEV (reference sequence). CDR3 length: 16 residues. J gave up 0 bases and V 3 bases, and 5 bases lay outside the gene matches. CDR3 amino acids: CASSFTGGWMNTEAFF. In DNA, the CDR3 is TGTGCCAGCAGTTTCACAGGGGGCTGGATGAACACTGAAGCTTTCTTT.

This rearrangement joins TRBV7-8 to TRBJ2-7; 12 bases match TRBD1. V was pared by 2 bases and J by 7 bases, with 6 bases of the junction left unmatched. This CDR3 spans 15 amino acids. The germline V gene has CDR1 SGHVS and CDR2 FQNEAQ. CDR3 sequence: CASSLSGTGGAEQYF. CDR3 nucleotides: TGTGCCAGCAGCTTATCCGGGACAGGGGGCGCGGAGCAGTACTTC.

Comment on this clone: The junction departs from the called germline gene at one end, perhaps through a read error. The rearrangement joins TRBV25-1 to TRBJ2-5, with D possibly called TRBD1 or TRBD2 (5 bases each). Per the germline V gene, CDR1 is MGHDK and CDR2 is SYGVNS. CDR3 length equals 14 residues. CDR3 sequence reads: CAGSESGTEETQYF. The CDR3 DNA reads TGTGCCGGCAGTGAGAGTGGGACGGAGGAGACCCAGTACTTC.

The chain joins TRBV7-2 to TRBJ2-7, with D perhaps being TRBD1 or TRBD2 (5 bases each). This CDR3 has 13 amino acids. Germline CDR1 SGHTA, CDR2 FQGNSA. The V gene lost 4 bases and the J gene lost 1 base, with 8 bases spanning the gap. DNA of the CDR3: TGTGCCAGCAGCTCGAGGGGTTCCTACGAGCAGTACTTC. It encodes CASSSRGSYEQYF. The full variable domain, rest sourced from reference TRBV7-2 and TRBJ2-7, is GAGVSQSPSNKVTEKGKDVELRCDPISGHTALYWYRQSLGQGLEFLIYFQGNSAPDKSGLPSDRFSAERTGGSVSTLTIQRTQQEDSAVYLCASSSRGSYEQYFGPGTRLTVT.

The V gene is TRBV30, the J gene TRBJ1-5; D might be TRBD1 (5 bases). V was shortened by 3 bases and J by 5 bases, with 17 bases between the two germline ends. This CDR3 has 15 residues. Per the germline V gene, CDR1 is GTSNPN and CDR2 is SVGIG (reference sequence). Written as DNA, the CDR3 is TGTGCCTGGAGCGTGGGGACCTACGGGGATCAGCCCCAGCATTTT. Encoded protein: CAWSVGTYGDQPQHF. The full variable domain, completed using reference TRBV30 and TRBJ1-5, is SQTIHQWPATLVQPVGSPLSLECTVEGTSNPNLYWYRQAAGRGLQLLFYSVGIGQISSEVPQNLSASRPQDRQFILSSKKLLLSDSGFYLCAWSVGTYGDQPQHFGDGTRLSIL.

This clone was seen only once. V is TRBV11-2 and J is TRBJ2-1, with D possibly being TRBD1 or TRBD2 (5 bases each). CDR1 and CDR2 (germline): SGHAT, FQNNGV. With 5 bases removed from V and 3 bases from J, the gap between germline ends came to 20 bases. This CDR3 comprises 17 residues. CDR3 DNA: TGTGCCAGCAGCCAAGGGGTATGGGGCGGAGGCTACAATGAGCAGTTCTTC. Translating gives CASSQGVWGGGYNEQFF.

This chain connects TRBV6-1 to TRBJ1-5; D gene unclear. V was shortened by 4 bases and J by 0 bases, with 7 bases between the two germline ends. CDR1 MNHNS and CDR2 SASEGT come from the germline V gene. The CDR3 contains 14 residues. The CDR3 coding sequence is TGTGCCAGCAGTGCCTATAATAGCAATCAGCCCCAGCATTTT. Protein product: CASSAYNSNQPQHF.